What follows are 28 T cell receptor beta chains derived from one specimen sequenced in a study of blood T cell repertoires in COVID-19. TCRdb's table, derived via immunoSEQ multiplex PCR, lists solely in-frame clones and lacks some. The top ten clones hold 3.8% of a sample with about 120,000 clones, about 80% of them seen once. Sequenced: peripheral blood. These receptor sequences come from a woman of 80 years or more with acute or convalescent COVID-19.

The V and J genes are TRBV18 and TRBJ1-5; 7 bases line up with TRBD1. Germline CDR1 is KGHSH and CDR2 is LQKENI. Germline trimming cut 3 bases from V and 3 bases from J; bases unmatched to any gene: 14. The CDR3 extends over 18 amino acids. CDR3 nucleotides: TGTGCCAGCTCACCTTTCGAGGGGGCAATGGAAAACAATCAGCCCCAGCATTTT. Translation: CASSPFEGAMENNQPQHF.

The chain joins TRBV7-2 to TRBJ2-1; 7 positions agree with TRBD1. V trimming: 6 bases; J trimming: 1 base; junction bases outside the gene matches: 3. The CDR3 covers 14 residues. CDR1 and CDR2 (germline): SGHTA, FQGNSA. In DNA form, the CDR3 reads TGTGCCAGCAGACCGGGACAGTCCTACAATGAGCAGTTCTTC. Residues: CASRPGQSYNEQFF. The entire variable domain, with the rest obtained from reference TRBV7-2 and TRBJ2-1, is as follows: GAGVSQSPSNKVTEKGKDVELRCDPISGHTALYWYRQSLGQGLEFLIYFQGNSAPDKSGLPSDRFSAERTGGSVSTLTIQRTQQEDSAVYLCASRPGQSYNEQFFGPGTRLTVL.

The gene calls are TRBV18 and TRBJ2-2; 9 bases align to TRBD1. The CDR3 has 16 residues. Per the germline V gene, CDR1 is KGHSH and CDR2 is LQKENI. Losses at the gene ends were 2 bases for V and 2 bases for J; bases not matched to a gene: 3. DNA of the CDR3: TGTGCCAGCTCACCATACAGGGGGCACAACACCGGGGAGCTGTTTTTT. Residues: CASSPYRGHNTGELFF.

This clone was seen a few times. CDR3 sequence: CASSRTGTSTDTQYF. The CDR3 coding sequence is TGTGCCAGCAGCCGTACCGGGACTAGCACAGATACGCAGTATTTT. The J gene is TRBJ2-3, the V gene TRBV7-2; D is perhaps TRBD2 (6 bases). Germline CDR1 SGHTA, CDR2 FQGNSA. CDR3 length: 15 amino acids. Trimming shortened V by 5 bases and J by 0 bases, and 12 bases separated the two germline ends.

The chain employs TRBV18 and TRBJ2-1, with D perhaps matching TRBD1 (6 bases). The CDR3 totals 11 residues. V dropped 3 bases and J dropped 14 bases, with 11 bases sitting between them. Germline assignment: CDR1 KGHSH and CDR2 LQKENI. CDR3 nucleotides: TGTGCCAGCTCACCTGGGGGCGTGGAGTTCTTC. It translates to CASSPGGVEFF.

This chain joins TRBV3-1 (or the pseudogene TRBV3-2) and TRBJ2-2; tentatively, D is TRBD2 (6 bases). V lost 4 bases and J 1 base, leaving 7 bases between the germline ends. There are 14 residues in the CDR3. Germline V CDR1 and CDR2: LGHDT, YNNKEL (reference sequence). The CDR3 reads CASSPRENTGELFF. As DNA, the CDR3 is TGTGCCAGCAGCCCGCGGGAGAACACCGGGGAGCTGTTTTTT.

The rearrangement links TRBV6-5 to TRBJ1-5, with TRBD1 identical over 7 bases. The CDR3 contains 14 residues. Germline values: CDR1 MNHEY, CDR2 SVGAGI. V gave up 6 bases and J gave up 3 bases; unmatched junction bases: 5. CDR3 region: CASRRGGANQPQHF. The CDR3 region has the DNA TGTGCCAGCAGACGAGGGGGCGCCAATCAGCCCCAGCATTTT.

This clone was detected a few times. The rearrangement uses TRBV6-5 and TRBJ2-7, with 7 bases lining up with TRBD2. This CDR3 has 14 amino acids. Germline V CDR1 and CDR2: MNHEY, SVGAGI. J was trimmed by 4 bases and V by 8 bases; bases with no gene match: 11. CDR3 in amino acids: CASVLGASGYEQYF. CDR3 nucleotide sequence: TGTGCCAGCGTTCTTGGGGCTAGCGGTTACGAGCAGTACTTC.

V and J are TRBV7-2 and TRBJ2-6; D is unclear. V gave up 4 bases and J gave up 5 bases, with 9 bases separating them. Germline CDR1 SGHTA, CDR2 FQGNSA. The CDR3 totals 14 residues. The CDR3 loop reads CASSSLSWANVLTF. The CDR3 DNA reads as TGTGCCAGCAGCTCTCTTTCGTGGGCCAACGTCCTGACTTTC.

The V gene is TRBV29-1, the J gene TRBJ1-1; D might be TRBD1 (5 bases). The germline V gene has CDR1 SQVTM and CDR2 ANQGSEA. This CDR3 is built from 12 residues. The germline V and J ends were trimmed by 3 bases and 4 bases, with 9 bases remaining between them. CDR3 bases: TGCAGCGTTGAGGGGGGGGGCACTGAAGCTTTCTTT. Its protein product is CSVEGGGTEAFF.

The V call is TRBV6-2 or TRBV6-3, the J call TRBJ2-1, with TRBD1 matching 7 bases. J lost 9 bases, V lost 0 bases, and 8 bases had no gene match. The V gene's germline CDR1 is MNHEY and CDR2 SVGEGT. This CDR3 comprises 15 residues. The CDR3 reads CASSYSTGLRSEQFF. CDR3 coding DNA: TGTGCCAGCAGTTACTCGACAGGGTTGAGGAGTGAGCAGTTCTTC.

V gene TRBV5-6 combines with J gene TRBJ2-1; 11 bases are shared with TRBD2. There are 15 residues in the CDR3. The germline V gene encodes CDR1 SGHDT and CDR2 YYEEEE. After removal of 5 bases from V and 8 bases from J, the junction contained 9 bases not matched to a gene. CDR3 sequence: CASRLAGGGGDEQFF. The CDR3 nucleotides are TGTGCCAGCAGATTAGCGGGAGGGGGAGGGGATGAGCAGTTCTTC.

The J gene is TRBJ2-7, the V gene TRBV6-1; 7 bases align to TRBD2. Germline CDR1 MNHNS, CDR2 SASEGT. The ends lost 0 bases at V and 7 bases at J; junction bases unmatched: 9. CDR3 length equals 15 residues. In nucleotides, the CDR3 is TGTGCCAGCAGTGAAGCTAGGACTAGGGGAGTGGAGCAGTACTTC. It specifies CASSEARTRGVEQYF.

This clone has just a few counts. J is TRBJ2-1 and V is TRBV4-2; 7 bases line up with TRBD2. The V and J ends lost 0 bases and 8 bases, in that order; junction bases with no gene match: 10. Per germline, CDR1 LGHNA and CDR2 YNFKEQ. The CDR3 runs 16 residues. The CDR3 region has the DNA TGTGCCAGCAGCCAAGATAGCCAGCGGGGCGGCGATGAGCAGTTCTTC. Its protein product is CASSQDSQRGGDEQFF.

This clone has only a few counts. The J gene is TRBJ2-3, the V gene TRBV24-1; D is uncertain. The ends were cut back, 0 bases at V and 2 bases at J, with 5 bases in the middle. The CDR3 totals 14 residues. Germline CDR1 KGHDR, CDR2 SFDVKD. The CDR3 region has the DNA TGTGCCACCAGTGATTTGGTCAACACAGATACGCAGTATTTT. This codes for CATSDLVNTDTQYF.

DNA of the CDR3: TGTGCCAGCAGTTTAACAGGGAGCGACTATGGCTACACCTTC. It specifies CASSLTGSDYGYTF. The chain is built from TRBV28 and TRBJ1-2; possibly TRBD1 for D (6 bases). The CDR3 covers 14 residues. V was clipped by 2 bases and J by 3 bases, with 10 bases between them. Germline V lookup: CDR1 MDHEN, CDR2 SYDVKM.

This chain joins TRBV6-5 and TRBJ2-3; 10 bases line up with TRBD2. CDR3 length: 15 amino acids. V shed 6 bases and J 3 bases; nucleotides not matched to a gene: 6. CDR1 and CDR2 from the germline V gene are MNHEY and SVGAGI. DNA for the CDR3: TGTGCCAGCAGAACCCTAGCGGGGGCAACAGATACGCAGTATTTT. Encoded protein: CASRTLAGATDTQYF.

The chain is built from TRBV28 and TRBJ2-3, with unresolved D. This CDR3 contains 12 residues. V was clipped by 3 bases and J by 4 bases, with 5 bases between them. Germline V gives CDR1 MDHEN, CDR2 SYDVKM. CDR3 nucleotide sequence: TGTGCCAGCAGTTTCCCTTCAGATACGCAGTATTTT. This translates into CASSFPSDTQYF. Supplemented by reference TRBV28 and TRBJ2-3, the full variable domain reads DVKVTQSSRYLVKRTGEKVFLECVQDMDHENMFWYRQDPGLGLRLIYFSYDVKMKEKGDIPEGYSVSREKKERFSLILESASTNQTSMYLCASSFPSDTQYFGPGTRLTVL.

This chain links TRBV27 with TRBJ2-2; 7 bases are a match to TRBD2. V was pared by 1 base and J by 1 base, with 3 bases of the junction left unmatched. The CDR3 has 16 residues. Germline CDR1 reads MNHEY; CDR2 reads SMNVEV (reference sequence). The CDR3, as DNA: TGTGCCAGCAGTTTATGGCTAGCGGAGAACACCGGGGAGCTGTTTTTT. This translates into CASSLWLAENTGELFF.

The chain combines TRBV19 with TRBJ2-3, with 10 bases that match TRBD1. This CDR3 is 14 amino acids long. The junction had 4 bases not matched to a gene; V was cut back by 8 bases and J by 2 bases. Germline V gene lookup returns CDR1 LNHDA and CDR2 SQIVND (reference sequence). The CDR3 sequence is CASGDRGYTDTQYF. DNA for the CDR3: TGTGCCAGTGGGGACAGGGGATACACAGATACGCAGTATTTT.

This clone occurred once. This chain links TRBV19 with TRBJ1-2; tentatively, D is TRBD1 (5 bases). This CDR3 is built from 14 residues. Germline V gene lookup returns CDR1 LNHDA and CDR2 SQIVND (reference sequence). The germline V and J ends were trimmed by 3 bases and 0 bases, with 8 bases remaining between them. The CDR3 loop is CASSMGGANYGYTF. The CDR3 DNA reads TGTGCCAGTAGTATGGGGGGAGCTAACTATGGCTACACCTTC.

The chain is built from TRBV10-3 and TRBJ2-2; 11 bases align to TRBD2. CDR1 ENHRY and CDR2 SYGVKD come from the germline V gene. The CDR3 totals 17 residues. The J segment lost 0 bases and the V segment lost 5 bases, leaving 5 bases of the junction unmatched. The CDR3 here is CAISLTSGGPNTGELFF. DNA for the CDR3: TGTGCCATCAGTTTAACTAGCGGGGGCCCGAACACCGGGGAGCTGTTTTTT.

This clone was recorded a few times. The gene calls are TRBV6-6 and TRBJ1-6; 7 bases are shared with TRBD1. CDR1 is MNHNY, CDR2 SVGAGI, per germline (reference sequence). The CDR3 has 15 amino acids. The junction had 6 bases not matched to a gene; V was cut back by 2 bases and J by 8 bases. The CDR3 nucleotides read TGTGCCAGCAGTTACGGTCAGGGGGTACATTCACCCCTCCACTTT. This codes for CASSYGQGVHSPLHF.

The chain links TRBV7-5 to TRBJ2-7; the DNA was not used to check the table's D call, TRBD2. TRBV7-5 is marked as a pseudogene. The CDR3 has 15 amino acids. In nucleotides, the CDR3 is TGTGCCAGAAGCTTCTGGATAGCGGGGGAACACGAGCAGTACTTC. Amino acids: CARSFWIAGEHEQYF.

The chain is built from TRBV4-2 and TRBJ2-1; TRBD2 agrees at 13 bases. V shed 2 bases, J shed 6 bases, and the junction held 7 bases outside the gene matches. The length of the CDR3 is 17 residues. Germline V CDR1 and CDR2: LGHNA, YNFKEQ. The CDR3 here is CASSQSITSGGANEQFF. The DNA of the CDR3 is TGTGCCAGCAGCCAATCTATTACTAGCGGGGGGGCCAATGAGCAGTTCTTC.

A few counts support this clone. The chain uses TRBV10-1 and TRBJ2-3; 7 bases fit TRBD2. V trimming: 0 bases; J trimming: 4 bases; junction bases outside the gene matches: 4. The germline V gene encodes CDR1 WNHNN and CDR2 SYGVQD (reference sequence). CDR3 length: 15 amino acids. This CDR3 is CASSESRGGADTQYF. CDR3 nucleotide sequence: TGCGCCAGCAGTGAGTCCCGGGGAGGGGCAGATACGCAGTATTTT.

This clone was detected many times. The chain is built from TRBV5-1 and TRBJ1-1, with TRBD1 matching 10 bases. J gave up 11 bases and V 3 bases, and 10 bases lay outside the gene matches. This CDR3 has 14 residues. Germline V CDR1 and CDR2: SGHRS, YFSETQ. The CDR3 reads CASSWGTGEIVAFF. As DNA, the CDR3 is TGCGCCAGCAGCTGGGGGACAGGGGAGATTGTTGCTTTCTTT.

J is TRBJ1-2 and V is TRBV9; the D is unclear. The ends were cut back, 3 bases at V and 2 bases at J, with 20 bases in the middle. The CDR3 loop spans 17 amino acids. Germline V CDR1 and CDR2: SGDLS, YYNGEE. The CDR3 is CASSEPGKESKNYGYTF. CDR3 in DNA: TGTGCCAGCAGCGAGCCCGGGAAGGAGAGCAAAAACTATGGCTACACCTTC.